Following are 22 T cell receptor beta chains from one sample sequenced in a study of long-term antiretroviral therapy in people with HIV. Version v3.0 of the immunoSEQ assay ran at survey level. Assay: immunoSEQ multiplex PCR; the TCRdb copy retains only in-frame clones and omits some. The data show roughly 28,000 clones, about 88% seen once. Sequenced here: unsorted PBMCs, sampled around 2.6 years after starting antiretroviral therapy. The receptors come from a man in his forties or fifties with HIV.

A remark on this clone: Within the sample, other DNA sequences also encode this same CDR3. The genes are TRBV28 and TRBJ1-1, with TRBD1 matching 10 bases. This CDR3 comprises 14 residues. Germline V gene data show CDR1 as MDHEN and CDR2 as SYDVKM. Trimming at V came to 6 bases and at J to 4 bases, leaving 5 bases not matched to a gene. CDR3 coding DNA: TGTGCCAGCAGCCCAGGACAGGGGGGCACTGAAGCTTTCTTT. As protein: CASSPGQGGTEAFF. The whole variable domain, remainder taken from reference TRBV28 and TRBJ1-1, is DVKVTQSSRYLVKRTGEKVFLECVQDMDHENMFWYRQDPGLGLRLIYFSYDVKMKEKGDIPEGYSVSREKKERFSLILESASTNQTSMYLCASSPGQGGTEAFFGQGTRLTVV.

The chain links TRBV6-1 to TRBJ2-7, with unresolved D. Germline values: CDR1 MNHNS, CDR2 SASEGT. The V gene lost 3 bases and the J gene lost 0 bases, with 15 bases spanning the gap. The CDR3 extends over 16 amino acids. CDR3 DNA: TGTGCCAGCAGTGATATTCCGGAATTTAGCTCCTACGAGCAGTACTTC. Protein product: CASSDIPEFSSYEQYF.

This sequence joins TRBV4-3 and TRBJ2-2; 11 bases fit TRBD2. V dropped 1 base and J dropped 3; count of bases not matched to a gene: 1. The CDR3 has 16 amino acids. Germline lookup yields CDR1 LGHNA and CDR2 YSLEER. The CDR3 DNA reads TGCGCCAGCAGCCAAGGACTAGCGGGGCACACCGGGGAGCTGTTTTTT. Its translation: CASSQGLAGHTGELFF.

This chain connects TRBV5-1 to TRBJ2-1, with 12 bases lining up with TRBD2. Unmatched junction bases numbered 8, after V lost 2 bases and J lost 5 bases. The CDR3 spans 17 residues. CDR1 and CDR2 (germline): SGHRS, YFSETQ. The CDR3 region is CASSLLLAGGSNNEQFF. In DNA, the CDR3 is TGCGCCAGCAGCTTACTACTAGCGGGGGGTTCTAACAATGAGCAGTTCTTC.

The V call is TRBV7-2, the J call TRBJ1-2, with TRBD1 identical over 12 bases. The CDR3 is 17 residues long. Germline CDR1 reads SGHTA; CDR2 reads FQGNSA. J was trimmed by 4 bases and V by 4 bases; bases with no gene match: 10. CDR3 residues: CASSSGQGARKSYGYTF. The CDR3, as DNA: TGTGCCAGCAGCTCGGGACAGGGGGCGAGGAAGAGCTATGGCTACACCTTC.

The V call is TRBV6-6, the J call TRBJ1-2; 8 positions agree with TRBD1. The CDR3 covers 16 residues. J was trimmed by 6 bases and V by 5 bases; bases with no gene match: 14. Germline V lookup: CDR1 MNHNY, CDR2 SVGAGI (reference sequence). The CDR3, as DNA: TGTGCCAGCAGTATCACCAGAGCAGGGGGCGCACATGGCTACACCTTC. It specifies CASSITRAGGAHGYTF.

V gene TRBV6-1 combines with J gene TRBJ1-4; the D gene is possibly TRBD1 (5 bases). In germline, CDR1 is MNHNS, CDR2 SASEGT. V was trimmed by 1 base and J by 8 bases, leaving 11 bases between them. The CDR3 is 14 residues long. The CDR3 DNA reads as TGTGCCAGCAGTGAAGGGTGGGGCGGGGAAAAACTGTTTTTT. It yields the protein CASSEGWGGEKLFF.

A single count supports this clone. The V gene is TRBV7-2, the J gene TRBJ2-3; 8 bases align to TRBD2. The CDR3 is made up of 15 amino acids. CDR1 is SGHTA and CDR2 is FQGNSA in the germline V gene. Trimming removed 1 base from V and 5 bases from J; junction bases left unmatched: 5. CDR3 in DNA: TGTGCCAGCAGCTTAGTCGGGAGGGCGGGAGATACGCAGTATTTT. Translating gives CASSLVGRAGDTQYF. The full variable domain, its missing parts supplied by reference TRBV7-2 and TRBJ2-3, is GAGVSQSPSNKVTEKGKDVELRCDPISGHTALYWYRQSLGQGLEFLIYFQGNSAPDKSGLPSDRFSAERTGGSVSTLTIQRTQQEDSAVYLCASSLVGRAGDTQYFGPGTRLTVL.

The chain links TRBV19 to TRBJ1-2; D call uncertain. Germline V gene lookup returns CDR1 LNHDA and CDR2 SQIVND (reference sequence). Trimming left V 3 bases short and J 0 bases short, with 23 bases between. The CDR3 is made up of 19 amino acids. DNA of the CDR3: TGTGCCAGTAGTATCCTACCTCGGCCCTCTGGGCTAGCTAACTATGGCTACACCTTC. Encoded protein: CASSILPRPSGLANYGYTF.

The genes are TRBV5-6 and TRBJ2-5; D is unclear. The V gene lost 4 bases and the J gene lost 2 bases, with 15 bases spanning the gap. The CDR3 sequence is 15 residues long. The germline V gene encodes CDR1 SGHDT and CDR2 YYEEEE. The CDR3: CASSPILSFQETQYF. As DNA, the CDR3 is TGTGCCAGCAGCCCCATTCTCAGTTTTCAAGAGACCCAGTACTTC.

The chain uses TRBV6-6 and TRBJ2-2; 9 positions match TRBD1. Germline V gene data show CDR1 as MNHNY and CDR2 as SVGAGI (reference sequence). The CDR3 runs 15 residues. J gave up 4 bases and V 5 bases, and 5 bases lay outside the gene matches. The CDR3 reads CASSAQGASTGELFF. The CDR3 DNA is TGTGCCAGCAGTGCACAGGGGGCCAGCACCGGGGAGCTGTTTTTT.

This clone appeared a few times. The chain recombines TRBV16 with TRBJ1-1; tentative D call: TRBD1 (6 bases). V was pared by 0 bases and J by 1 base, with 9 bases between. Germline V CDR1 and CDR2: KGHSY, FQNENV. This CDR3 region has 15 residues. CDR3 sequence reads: CASSQSMGQNTEAFF. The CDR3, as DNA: TGTGCCAGCAGCCAATCAATGGGACAGAACACTGAAGCTTTCTTT.

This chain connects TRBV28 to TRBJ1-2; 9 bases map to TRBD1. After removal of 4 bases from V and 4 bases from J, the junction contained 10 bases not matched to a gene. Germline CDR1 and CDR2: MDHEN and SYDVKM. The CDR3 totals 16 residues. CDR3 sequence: CASSSGTGRFGYGYTF. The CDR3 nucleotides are TGTGCCAGCAGTTCCGGGACAGGGAGATTCGGCTATGGCTACACCTTC.

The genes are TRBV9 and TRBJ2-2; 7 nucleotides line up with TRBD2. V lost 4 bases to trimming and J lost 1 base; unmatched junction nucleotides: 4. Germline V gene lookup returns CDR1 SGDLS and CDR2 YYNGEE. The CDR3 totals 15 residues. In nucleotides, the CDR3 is TGTGCCAGCAGCTGGGCGGGGGAGAACACCGGGGAGCTGTTTTTT. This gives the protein CASSWAGENTGELFF.

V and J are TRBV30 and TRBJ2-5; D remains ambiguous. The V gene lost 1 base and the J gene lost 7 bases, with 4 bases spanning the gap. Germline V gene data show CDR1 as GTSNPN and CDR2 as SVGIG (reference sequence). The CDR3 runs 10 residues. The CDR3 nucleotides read TGTGCCTGGAGTGGGGGGACCCAGTACTTC. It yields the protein CAWSGGTQYF.

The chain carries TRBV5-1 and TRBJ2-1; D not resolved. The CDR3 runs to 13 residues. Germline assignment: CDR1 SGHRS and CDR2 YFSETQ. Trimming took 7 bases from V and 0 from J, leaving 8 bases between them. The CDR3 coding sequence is TGCGCCAGCGGCCCAGCCTCCTACAATGAGCAGTTCTTC. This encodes CASGPASYNEQFF.

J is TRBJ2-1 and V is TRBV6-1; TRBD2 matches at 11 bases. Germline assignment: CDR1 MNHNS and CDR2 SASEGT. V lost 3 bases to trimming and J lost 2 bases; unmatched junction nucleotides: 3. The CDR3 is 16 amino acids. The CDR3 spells CASSEPGLAAYNEQFF. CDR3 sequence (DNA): TGTGCCAGCAGTGAGCCGGGACTAGCGGCCTACAATGAGCAGTTCTTC.

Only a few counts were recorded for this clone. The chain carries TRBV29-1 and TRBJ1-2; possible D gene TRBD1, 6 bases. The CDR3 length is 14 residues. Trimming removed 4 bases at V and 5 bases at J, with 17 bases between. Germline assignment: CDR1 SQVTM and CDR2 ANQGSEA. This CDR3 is CSVGLMDSQYGYTF. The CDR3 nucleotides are TGCAGCGTTGGATTGATGGACAGCCAATATGGCTACACCTTC.

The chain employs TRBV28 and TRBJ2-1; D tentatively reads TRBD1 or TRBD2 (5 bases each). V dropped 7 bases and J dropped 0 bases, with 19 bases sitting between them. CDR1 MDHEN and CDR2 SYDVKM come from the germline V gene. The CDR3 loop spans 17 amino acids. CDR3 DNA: TGTGCCAGCAAAAGGGGTAGCGTCCTAAGCTCCTACAATGAGCAGTTCTTC. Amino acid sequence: CASKRGSVLSSYNEQFF.

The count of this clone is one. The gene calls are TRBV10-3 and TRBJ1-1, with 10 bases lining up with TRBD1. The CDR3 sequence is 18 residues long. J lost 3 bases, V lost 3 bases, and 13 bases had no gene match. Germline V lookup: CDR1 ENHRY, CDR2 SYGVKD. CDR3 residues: CAISDRGTGVRKDTEAFF. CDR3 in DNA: TGTGCCATCAGTGATAGGGGGACAGGGGTTAGAAAGGACACTGAAGCTTTCTTT.

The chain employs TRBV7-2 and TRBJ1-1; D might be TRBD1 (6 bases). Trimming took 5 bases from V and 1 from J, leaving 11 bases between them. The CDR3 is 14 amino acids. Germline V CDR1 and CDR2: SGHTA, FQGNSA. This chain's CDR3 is CASSPNRANTEAFF. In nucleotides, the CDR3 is TGTGCCAGCAGCCCGAACAGGGCGAACACTGAAGCTTTCTTT.

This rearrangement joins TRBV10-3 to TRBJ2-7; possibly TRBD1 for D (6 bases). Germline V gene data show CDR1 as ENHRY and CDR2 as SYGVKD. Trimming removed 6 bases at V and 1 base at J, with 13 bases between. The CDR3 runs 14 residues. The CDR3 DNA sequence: TGTGCCATCAGACGGGACATATATTCCTACGAGCAGTACTTC. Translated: CAIRRDIYSYEQYF.